The 10 T cell receptor beta chains below come from one sample, sequenced in a study of blood T cell repertoires in COVID-19. Here immunoSEQ multiplex PCR was the method, and the copy in TCRdb shows in-frame clones only, minus some. The sample records more than 10,000 clones, around 90% being singletons. Sequencing was carried out using peripheral blood. The receptors derive from a human donor with active COVID-19. The donor label of this sample is uncertain.

The chain links TRBV18 to TRBJ1-6; D possibly corresponds to TRBD1 (5 bases). The germline V and J ends were trimmed by 1 base and 9 bases, with 10 bases remaining between them. The CDR3 is 14 residues long. Germline V lookup: CDR1 KGHSH, CDR2 LQKENI. CDR3 DNA sequence: TGTGCCAGCTCACCACGGGGCCAGGGTTCACCCCTCCACTTT. Its protein product is CASSPRGQGSPLHF.

This rearrangement joins TRBV2 to TRBJ1-6; no definite D call. This CDR3 has 14 amino acids. CDR1 and CDR2 from the germline V gene are SNHLY and FYNNEI. The ends were cut back, 8 bases at V and 7 bases at J, with 15 bases in the middle. CDR3 in amino acids: CASGSGSRNSPLHF. CDR3 nucleotides: TGTGCCAGCGGTTCGGGGAGTCGAAATTCACCCCTCCACTTT.

J is TRBJ1-5 and V is TRBV24-1, with TRBD1 matching over 8 bases. V shed 6 bases, J shed 1 base, and the junction held 16 bases outside the gene matches. This CDR3 contains 19 residues. Germline CDR1 reads KGHDR; CDR2 reads SFDVKD. The CDR3 is CATSRMQGQGANSNQPQHF. DNA of the CDR3: TGTGCCACCAGTCGGATGCAAGGGCAGGGGGCTAACAGCAATCAGCCCCAGCATTTT.

This clone was seen only a few times. The chain carries TRBV3-1 (or the pseudogene TRBV3-2) and TRBJ1-1; 8 bases match TRBD1. The ends lost 0 bases at V and 5 bases at J; junction bases unmatched: 8. Germline V gives CDR1 LGHDT, CDR2 YNNKEL (reference sequence). The CDR3 has 16 amino acids. In DNA form, the CDR3 reads TGTGCCAGCAGCCAAGAACCAGGGGGCGTCTATACTGAAGCTTTCTTT. Translation: CASSQEPGGVYTEAFF.

The chain employs TRBV12-5 and TRBJ1-5; TRBD1 matches 9 bases. Germline V lookup: CDR1 LGHNT, CDR2 FRNRAP. The junction had 3 bases not matched to a gene; V was cut back by 0 bases and J by 6 bases. This CDR3 contains 15 residues. In DNA, the CDR3 is TGTGCTAGTGGTTTGGTGGGACAGGGTGGTCAGCCCCAGCATTTT. Amino acids: CASGLVGQGGQPQHF.

The rearrangement links TRBV29-1 to TRBJ2-7; D is unresolved. V dropped 7 bases and J dropped 3 bases, with 13 bases sitting between them. This CDR3 has 12 amino acids. Germline-derived CDR1 and CDR2 are SQVTM and ANQGSEA. For the CDR3, the DNA is TGCAGCGCCGAACTTCCGAGCTACGAGCAGTACTTC. Amino acid sequence: CSAELPSYEQYF.

J is TRBJ2-7 and V is TRBV6-5, with 8 bases fitting TRBD2. The CDR3 runs to 14 residues. Trimming removed 2 bases from V and 5 bases from J; junction bases left unmatched: 5. Per germline, CDR1 MNHEY and CDR2 SVGAGI. CDR3 in amino acids: CASSYGGGFDEQYF. CDR3 in DNA: TGTGCCAGCAGTTACGGCGGGGGGTTCGACGAGCAGTACTTC.

This chain links TRBV5-1 with TRBJ1-1; D not certain. Germline V gives CDR1 SGHRS, CDR2 YFSETQ. V dropped 0 bases and J dropped 4 bases, with 13 bases sitting between them. The CDR3 totals 15 residues. The CDR3 sequence: CASSLVVGAGTEAFF. Written as DNA, the CDR3 is TGCGCCAGCAGCTTGGTGGTGGGCGCGGGCACTGAAGCTTTCTTT.

The chain is built from TRBV7-2 and TRBJ2-7; maybe TRBD2 (5 bases). Trimming cost V 5 bases and J 3 bases, with 20 bases left between them. CDR1 SGHTA and CDR2 FQGNSA come from the germline V gene. The CDR3 is made up of 16 amino acids. CDR3 loop: CASSPHGPVAGYEQYF. In DNA, the CDR3 is TGTGCCAGCAGCCCCCACGGACCAGTCGCGGGCTACGAGCAGTACTTC.

The chain recombines TRBV6-4 with TRBJ2-1; TRBD2 aligns across 8 bases. The CDR3 has 15 amino acids. From germline, CDR1 is MRHNA and CDR2 SNTAGT. Germline trimming cut 4 bases from V and 9 bases from J; bases unmatched to any gene: 11. CDR3 bases: TGTGCCAGCAGTGTAATGGCGAGCGGGGGTGGTGAGCAGTTCTTC. Protein sequence: CASSVMASGGGEQFF.